The source of this T cell receptor (beta chain) is a study of T cells in Graves' hyperthyroidism and ophthalmopathy (dated 2019 in TCRdb). Concerning the study at large: Peripheral blood was sampled at the time of initial diagnosis, prior to any treatment. To identify distinguishing TCR V-J signatures, a discovery cohort of around 98 patients was used, comprising 43 with Graves' ophthalmopathy and about 59 with stable Graves' hyperthyroidism. Whether ophthalmopathy could be predicted prospectively was tested in an independent validation cohort made up of some 20 hyperthyroidism patients plus 17 patients who later progressed to ophthalmopathy. The 100 discovery patients were randomly split 7:3 into training and test sets. The study also compared thyroid tissue and blood T-cell repertoires from more than 5 Graves' hyperthyroidism patients. Once sampling was done, hyperthyroidism patients were given methimazole at a starting dose of 30 mg daily, whereas ophthalmopathy patients were given high-dose intravenous methylprednisolone. The paper describes TCR Vbeta CDR3 sequencing of around 140 peripheral blood samples, made up of approximately 40 ophthalmopathy patients, 70 to 75 hyperthyroidism patients and some 17 progressor patients. Study-wide findings and limitations: A 13 V-J signature model separated ophthalmopathy from stable hyperthyroidism, with around 90% sensitivity and about 81% specificity in cross-validation and 80%/75% in testing. In validation, the model predicted progression to ophthalmopathy a median of around 6.5 months before onset, with roughly 68% sensitivity and almost 75% specificity. No statistical method was used to set the sample size in advance, and investigators knew the group allocation. Most expanded thyroid clonotypes (frequency above 0.001) were also detected in blood, suggesting blood repertoires may reflect thyroid immune responses.

The TCR beta CDR3 regions were amplified from RNA transcripts. The TCR CDR3 was subjected to a first round of RT-PCR using the HTBI primer set and the Qiagen OneStep RT-PCR kit. The libraries were constructed in a second round of multiplex PCR and then size-selected and purified. The libraries were sequenced on an Illumina HiSeq2000 using paired-end 100 bp reads. In the original analysis: SOAPnuke was used to process the raw data, with reads discarded if the reads contained adapters or uncalled bases, had a mean Phred below 15, or lacked an exact constant-primer or identifier match. COPE v1.2.5 was used to merge the high-quality paired reads, and each unique nucleotide sequence was defined as a clonotype. MiTCR v1.1 was used to align clonotypes to the IMGT TRBV, TRBD and TRBJ reference segments. Only V-J combinations with frequency above 0.0001, covering about 99% of repertoires, were analysed. A TCS score was defined as the ratio between F50 (clonal expansion) and ExV (chaos), using BLOSUM62-based TCRdist between CDR3 peptides within each V-J. Welch's t-statistics and random forest reduced several hundred V-J features to 13, which were used in a naive Bayes classifier (R e1071). TCRdb cleaned the public reads at Q25 with fastp, built clones with MiXCR and kept in-frame beta chains. Every entry covers one CDR3 protein and lists the most common genes and DNA from its rows. Clone size and V and J calls follow TCRdb, not the original study. The sample includes more than 550,000 distinct CDR3 sequences, with 15% to 20% observed a single time. Together, the top ten hold roughly 15% of the sample.

The junction shows trimming of 0 bases on V and 1 base on J, and the gene matches do not reach 4 bases of it. The CDR3 measures 16 amino acids from cysteine to phenylalanine. CDR3 DNA only is kept here, 48 bases in frame from base 1. CDR1 and CDR2 (LGHDT, YNNKEL) derive from the germline V gene (reference sequence). This clonotype has more than one count but fewer than ten. Its cognate antigen has yet to be identified. Base-call qualities are not available, and no considerably larger clone is one nucleotide away. Graves' hyperthyroidism was defined as stable when no progression to ophthalmopathy occurred over 18 months of follow-up. The hyperthyroidism patients were between 18 and 65 years old and newly diagnosed, with a disease duration of less than 2 months. Exclusion was applied to patients with uncontrolled infections, other autoimmune diseases, pregnancy or lactation. Diagnoses relied on clinical symptoms, serum thyroxine and TRAb, thyroid ultrasound and orbital computed tomography. Ficoll-Paque density gradient centrifugation was used to isolate PBMCs from about 10 ml of fresh peripheral blood. Total RNA was extracted using Trizol reagent, and RNA quality was assessed on an Agilent 2100 Bioanalyzer.

The receptor was derived from a man aged 45 to 65 with Graves' hyperthyroidism. The rearranged chain carries TRBV3-1 and TRBJ2-5, with 8 junctional bases fitting TRBD2. Sequencing used blood. The CDR3 sequence is CASSQDMGLVQETQYF. The DNA reads TGTGCCAGCAGCCAAGATATGGGACTAGTCCAAGAGACCCAGTACTTC.